The clone carrying this T cell receptor (beta chain) came up a few times. Its matching antigen is unknown. Germline-derived CDR1 and CDR2 are MNHEY and SMNVEV (reference sequence). J gave up 7 bases and V 5 bases, and 8 bases lay outside the gene matches. The CDR3 is 15 amino acids. This specimen comes from a study of blood T cells in healthy people across ages. Findings and caveats of the study: Unsorted PBMCs ruled out conclusive naive versus antigen-experienced comparison.

There were at least 5.5 micrograms of total RNA extracted from every sample. PCR was performed a second time for about 6 to 12 cycles using a sample-barcoded 5' primer and a J-beta primer mix. TCRdb processed the 5' RACE reads anew with MiXCR; each CDR3 protein has one entry. Of roughly 1,500,000 distinct CDR3 sequences in the sample, about 35% were seen once. The TCR was taken from a woman between 25 and 40 years old in good health. The chain couples TRBV27 to TRBJ2-1, with 10 nucleotides matching TRBD1. Input material: blood. The chain's CDR3 is CASSTSGTGDNEQFF. For the CDR3, the DNA is TGTGCCAGCAGTACCTCAGGGACAGGGGATAATGAGCAGTTCTTC.